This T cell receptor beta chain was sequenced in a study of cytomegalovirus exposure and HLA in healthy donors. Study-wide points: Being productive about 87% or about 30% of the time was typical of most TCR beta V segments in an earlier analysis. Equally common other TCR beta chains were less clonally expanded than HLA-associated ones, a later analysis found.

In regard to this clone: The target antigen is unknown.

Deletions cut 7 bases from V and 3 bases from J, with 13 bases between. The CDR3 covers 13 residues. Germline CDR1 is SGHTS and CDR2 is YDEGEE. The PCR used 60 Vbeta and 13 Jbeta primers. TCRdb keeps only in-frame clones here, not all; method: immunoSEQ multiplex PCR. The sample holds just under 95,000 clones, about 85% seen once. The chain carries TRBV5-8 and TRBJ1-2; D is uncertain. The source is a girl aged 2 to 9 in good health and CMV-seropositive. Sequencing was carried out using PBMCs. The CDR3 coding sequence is TGTGCCAGCGTTCGAACGGACTACTATGGCTACACCTTC. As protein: CASVRTDYYGYTF.